The clone carrying this TCR beta chain was counted between two and nine times. Its antigen is currently unknown. This entry comes from a study of cytomegalovirus exposure and HLA in healthy donors. Study observations and caveats: The study listed 164 cytomegalovirus-associated TCR beta chains. Later work associated over 15,000 TCR beta sequences with HLA alleles at 0.05 false discovery rate. Confirmation in vitro established that a few CMV-associated chains were specific for CMV antigens.

V was clipped by 7 bases and J by 4 bases, with 6 bases between them. The CDR3 is 11 amino acids. Germline-derived CDR1 and CDR2 are SGHNT and YYREEE (reference sequence). The PCR used 60 Vbeta and 13 Jbeta primers. Profiling relied on immunoSEQ multiplex PCR, and the TCRdb table lists in-frame clones only, not all of them. The table records some 150,000 clones, about two thirds of them present only once. Sequences were obtained from PBMCs. This receptor was taken from a woman between 40 and 50 years old in good health and CMV-seronegative. This chain connects TRBV5-4 to TRBJ2-1; D not resolved. The CDR3 DNA is TGTGCCAGCTCGGAGTACAATGAGCAGTTCTTC. Its protein product is CASSEYNEQFF.